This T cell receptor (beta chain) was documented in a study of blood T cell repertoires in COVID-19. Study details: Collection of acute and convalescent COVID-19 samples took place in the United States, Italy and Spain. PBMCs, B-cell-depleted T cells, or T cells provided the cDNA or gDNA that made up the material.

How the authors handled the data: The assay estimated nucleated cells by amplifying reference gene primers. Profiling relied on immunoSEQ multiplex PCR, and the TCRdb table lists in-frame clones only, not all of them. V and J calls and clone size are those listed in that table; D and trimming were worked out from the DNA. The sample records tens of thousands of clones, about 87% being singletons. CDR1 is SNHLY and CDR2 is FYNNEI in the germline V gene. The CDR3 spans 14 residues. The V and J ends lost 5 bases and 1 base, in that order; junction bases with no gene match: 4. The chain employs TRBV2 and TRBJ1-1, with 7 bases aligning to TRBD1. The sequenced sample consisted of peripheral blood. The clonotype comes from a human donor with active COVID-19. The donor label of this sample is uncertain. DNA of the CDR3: TGTGCCAGCAGTTTTACAGGGGCGAACACTGAAGCTTTCTTT. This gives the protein CASSFTGANTEAFF. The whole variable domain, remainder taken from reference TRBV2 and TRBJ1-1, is EPEVTQTPSHQVTQMGQEVILRCVPISNHLYFYWYRQILGQKVEFLVSFYNNEISEKSEIFDDQFSVERPDGSNFTLKIRSTKLEDSAMYFCASSFTGANTEAFFGQGTRLTVV.